The 27 T cell receptor beta chains in this list originate from one sample, sequenced in a study of early stage breast cancer tumors. TCRdb's copy holds only in-frame clones and misses some; the assay was immunoSEQ multiplex PCR. The sample carries some 47,000 clones, roughly 84% recorded once. Sequenced sample: blood. The receptors come from a person aged 45 to 59 with breast cancer.

This clone has only a few counts. The chain links TRBV28 to TRBJ1-5; D perhaps matches TRBD1 (5 bases). From germline, CDR1 is MDHEN and CDR2 SYDVKM. V lost 5 bases to trimming and J lost 1 base, with 9 bases between them. CDR3 size: 14 residues. The CDR3 protein is CASSLDRSNQPQHF. In DNA form, the CDR3 reads TGTGCCAGCAGTCTCGACAGAAGCAATCAGCCCCAGCATTTT. Complete variable domain (other parts from reference TRBV28 and TRBJ1-5): DVKVTQSSRYLVKRTGEKVFLECVQDMDHENMFWYRQDPGLGLRLIYFSYDVKMKEKGDIPEGYSVSREKKERFSLILESASTNQTSMYLCASSLDRSNQPQHFGDGTRLSIL.

This chain uses TRBV5-6 with TRBJ1-2, with D maybe TRBD1 (6 bases). The V end was cut by 1 base, the J end by 4 bases, with 20 bases between. CDR1 and CDR2 (germline): SGHDT, YYEEEE. The CDR3 is made up of 17 amino acids. CDR3 nucleotide sequence: TGTGCCAGCAGCTTGTCCCGTACGCGGGGGCTAGGCTATGGCTACACCTTC. Protein: CASSLSRTRGLGYGYTF. Using reference TRBV5-6 and TRBJ1-2 for the parts outside the CDR3, the full variable domain is DAGVTQSPTHLIKTRGQQVTLRCSPKSGHDTVSWYQQALGQGPQFIFQYYEEEERQRGNFPDRFSGHQFPNYSSELNVNALLLGDSALYLCASSLSRTRGLGYGYTFGSGTRLTVV.

The chain links TRBV19 to TRBJ2-5, with D hard to call. The germline V gene has CDR1 LNHDA and CDR2 SQIVND (reference sequence). This CDR3 is built from 13 residues. The germline V and J ends were trimmed by 3 bases and 2 bases, with 7 bases remaining between them. The CDR3 protein is CASSMVPQETQYF. The CDR3 DNA sequence: TGTGCCAGTAGTATGGTGCCTCAAGAGACCCAGTACTTC.

This clone was seen just once. The J gene is TRBJ1-1, the V gene TRBV10-2, with a weak D call TRBD1 (6 bases). The germline V and J ends were trimmed by 4 bases and 4 bases, with 10 bases remaining between them. This CDR3 spans 13 amino acids. Germline V CDR1 and CDR2: WSHSY, SAAADI. CDR3 sequence: CASSGDTGTEAFF. The CDR3 nucleotides are TGCGCCAGCAGTGGGGACACGGGCACTGAAGCTTTCTTT.

The table lists this clone with a count of one. The chain is built from TRBV27 and TRBJ2-1, with 8 bases lining up with TRBD2. CDR1 and CDR2 (germline): MNHEY, SMNVEV (reference sequence). Losses at the gene ends were 5 bases for V and 4 bases for J; bases not matched to a gene: 10. CDR3 length: 16 amino acids. The CDR3, as DNA: TGTGCCAGCAGTCCTGGGGGGGGGACTAGTTACAATGAGCAGTTCTTC. It yields the protein CASSPGGGTSYNEQFF.

V and J are TRBV11-3 and TRBJ2-7; 8 positions match TRBD1. This CDR3 has 15 residues. Unmatched junction bases numbered 8, after V lost 5 bases and J lost 2 bases. Germline-derived CDR1 and CDR2 are SGHNT and YENEEA. The CDR3 DNA is TGTGCCAGCAGCCAATCCGGGACAGGTACCTACGAGCAGTACTTC. Translating it yields CASSQSGTGTYEQYF.

The gene calls are TRBV7-2 and TRBJ2-7, with D perhaps matching TRBD1 (5 bases). The V end lost 6 bases, the J end lost 7 bases, and 22 bases lay between the germline ends. This CDR3 has 15 amino acids. The V gene's germline CDR1 is SGHTA and CDR2 FQGNSA. CDR3 loop: CASSFDGSAGNEQYF. The CDR3 region has the DNA TGTGCCAGCAGTTTCGATGGATCGGCAGGGAATGAGCAGTACTTC. Variable domain in full (rest from reference TRBV7-2 and TRBJ2-7): GAGVSQSPSNKVTEKGKDVELRCDPISGHTALYWYRQSLGQGLEFLIYFQGNSAPDKSGLPSDRFSAERTGGSVSTLTIQRTQQEDSAVYLCASSFDGSAGNEQYFGPGTRLTVT.

The chain joins TRBV5-4 to TRBJ2-7, with TRBD2 matching 10 bases. J was trimmed by 1 base and V by 4 bases; bases with no gene match: 5. Germline CDR1 reads SGHNT; CDR2 reads YYREEE (reference sequence). This CDR3 is built from 15 residues. The CDR3 here is CASSPWTSGSYEQYF. The CDR3 nucleotides are TGTGCCAGCAGCCCATGGACTAGCGGTTCCTACGAGCAGTACTTC. Based on the CDR3 plus reference TRBV5-4 and TRBJ2-7, the full variable domain is ETGVTQSPTHLIKTRGQQVTLRCSSQSGHNTVSWYQQALGQGPQFIFQYYREEENGRGNFPPRFSGLQFPNYSSELNVNALELDDSALYLCASSPWTSGSYEQYFGPGTRLTVT.

This chain links TRBV2 with TRBJ1-5, with 7 bases that match TRBD1. Germline CDR1 is SNHLY and CDR2 is FYNNEI. Trimming cost V 3 bases and J 6 bases; bases outside gene matches: 5. The length of the CDR3 is 14 residues. CDR3 nucleotide sequence: TGTGCCAGCAGTGATGGAGGGGGCAGTCAGCCCCAGCATTTT. It specifies CASSDGGGSQPQHF.

The chain couples TRBV7-3 to TRBJ2-1; 13 bases match TRBD2. This CDR3 is 16 amino acids long. V trimming: 2 bases; J trimming: 12 bases; junction bases outside the gene matches: 10. The germline gives CDR1 SGHTA, CDR2 FQGTGA. The CDR3 DNA reads TGTGCCAGCAGCTTATCCGGACTAGCGGGGGCCTCCGGGCAGTTCTTC. This encodes CASSLSGLAGASGQFF.

The V call is TRBV10-2, the J call TRBJ2-1; TRBD2 matches at 10 bases. Trimming took 2 bases from V and 4 from J; bases not matched to a gene: 8. The germline V gene encodes CDR1 WSHSY and CDR2 SAAADI. The CDR3 consists of 17 residues. The CDR3 spells CASSEEKRTSGYNEQFF. For the CDR3, the DNA is TGCGCCAGCAGTGAGGAGAAAAGGACTAGCGGATACAATGAGCAGTTCTTC.

The rearrangement links TRBV7-9 to TRBJ2-7; D unclear. This CDR3 has 13 amino acids. The V gene lost 3 bases and the J gene lost 2 bases, with 8 bases spanning the gap. Germline CDR1 is SEHNR and CDR2 is FQNEAQ (reference sequence). The CDR3 bases are TGTGCCAGCAGCTTCTCTATAACCTACGAGCAGTACTTC. It encodes CASSFSITYEQYF.

This clone was seen only a few times. This chain links TRBV7-9 with TRBJ1-5; D gene uncertain. The CDR3 runs 13 residues. Trimming shortened V by 5 bases and J by 6 bases, and 11 bases separated the two germline ends. Germline values: CDR1 SEHNR, CDR2 FQNEAQ (reference sequence). The CDR3 nucleotides are TGTGCCAGCAGCCAAGGGCAGGCTCAGCCCCAGCATTTT. This sequence encodes CASSQGQAQPQHF.

This chain connects TRBV19 to TRBJ1-5, with TRBD1 identical over 8 bases. The CDR3 totals 16 residues. V shed 6 bases and J 4 bases; nucleotides not matched to a gene: 11. Germline assignment: CDR1 LNHDA and CDR2 SQIVND (reference sequence). In nucleotides, the CDR3 is TGTGCCAGTAGAAGACAACAGGGGGAGAGTAATCAGCCCCAGCATTTT. It specifies CASRRQQGESNQPQHF.

A few counts support this clone. V gene TRBV10-3 combines with J gene TRBJ2-5, with D perhaps matching TRBD2 (6 bases). V lost 9 bases and J lost 5, with 16 bases in between. This CDR3 has 13 residues. The germline gives CDR1 ENHRY, CDR2 SYGVKD. This chain's CDR3 is CAMSLIAGETQYF. The CDR3 DNA reads as TGTGCCATGTCACTCATTGCGGGGGAGACCCAGTACTTC.

J is TRBJ2-2 and V is TRBV9; D ambiguous. This CDR3 has 12 residues. The V gene lost 4 bases and the J gene lost 7 bases, with 8 bases spanning the gap. CDR1 is SGDLS and CDR2 is YYNGEE in the germline V gene. CDR3 sequence reads: CASSPGIGELFF. The CDR3 DNA is TGTGCCAGCAGCCCAGGCATCGGGGAGCTGTTTTTT.

This clone was detected only once. The chain joins TRBV13 to TRBJ2-7, with D possibly being TRBD1 (5 bases). Trimming took off 5 bases at V and 4 bases at J, with 18 bases between the two ends. The CDR3 is made up of 15 amino acids. Germline CDR1 PRHDT, CDR2 FYEKMQ (reference sequence). CDR3 residues: CASSPHQGFIYEQYF. CDR3 sequence (DNA): TGTGCCAGCAGCCCCCACCAGGGATTCATTTACGAGCAGTACTTC.

J is TRBJ1-4 and V is TRBV10-2, with a weak D call TRBD1 (6 bases). Germline V gives CDR1 WSHSY, CDR2 SAAADI. The CDR3 covers 15 residues. V lost 0 bases and J lost 7, with 12 bases in between. CDR3 sequence reads: CASSESGAGIEKLFF. The CDR3 coding sequence is TGCGCCAGCAGTGAGTCGGGGGCAGGGATTGAAAAACTGTTTTTT.

This rearrangement joins TRBV30 to TRBJ1-4; D possibly corresponds to TRBD1 (5 bases). CDR1 GTSNPN and CDR2 SVGIG come from the germline V gene (reference sequence). V gave up 3 bases and J gave up 8 bases, with 13 bases separating them. The CDR3 runs 13 residues. The CDR3 here is CAWSRGADEKLFF. The DNA for the CDR3 is TGTGCCTGGAGCCGAGGGGCGGACGAAAAACTGTTTTTT.

This clone was counted once. This chain uses TRBV28 with TRBJ2-3; D is unresolved. V was pared by 3 bases and J by 2 bases, with 18 bases between. Germline V CDR1 and CDR2: MDHEN, SYDVKM. There are 17 residues in the CDR3. CDR3 sequence (DNA): TGTGCCAGCAGTTTTCCCGGCCAGTCCTCTCACACAGATACGCAGTATTTT. It is translated as CASSFPGQSSHTDTQYF.

The rearrangement links TRBV5-8 to TRBJ2-5, with TRBD2 as a possible D gene (6 bases). V was clipped by 4 bases and J by 5 bases, with 12 bases between them. The germline V gene has CDR1 SGHTS and CDR2 YDEGEE. CDR3 size: 13 residues. CDR3: CASSPWGDETQYF. CDR3 DNA: TGTGCCAGCAGCCCGTGGGGGGATGAGACCCAGTACTTC.

The J gene is TRBJ2-5, the V gene TRBV7-9; 9 bases map to TRBD2. The CDR3 consists of 18 residues. Germline CDR1 SEHNR, CDR2 FQNEAQ (reference sequence). V lost 2 bases, J lost 1 base, and 11 bases stayed unmatched. As DNA, the CDR3 is TGTGCCAGCAGCTTAAGCGCACTAGCGGGTTGGGGCCAAGAGACCCAGTACTTC. Its translation: CASSLSALAGWGQETQYF.

This clone has only a few counts. V is TRBV13 and J is TRBJ1-3; D is unresolved. The germline V gene has CDR1 PRHDT and CDR2 FYEKMQ (reference sequence). V lost 5 bases to trimming and J lost 4 bases, with 6 bases between them. The CDR3 contains 12 residues. CDR3 in DNA: TGTGCCAGCAGCGAGCCCGGAAACACCATATATTTT. This translates into CASSEPGNTIYF.

The CDR3 DNA follows: TGTGCCAGCAGTTACATCCTCACTGAAGCTTTCTTT. Translating gives CASSYILTEAFF. This chain connects TRBV6-6 to TRBJ1-1, with D uncertain. CDR1 and CDR2 from the germline V gene are MNHNY and SVGAGI (reference sequence). Trimming took off 2 bases at V and 4 bases at J, with 5 bases between the two ends. The CDR3 is 12 amino acids.

V and J are TRBV5-1 and TRBJ1-2, with D uncertain. Trimming stripped 4 bases from V and 7 bases from J, with 14 bases between. This CDR3 spans 13 amino acids. Germline CDR1 and CDR2: SGHRS and YFSETQ. DNA of the CDR3: TGCGCCAGCAGCCCCCAAGGGTCGGGTGGCTACACCTTC. It codes for CASSPQGSGGYTF.

V is TRBV6-6 and J is TRBJ2-2, with 7 bases fitting TRBD2. The CDR3 extends over 16 amino acids. With 4 bases clipped from V and 5 bases from J, the junction kept 10 bases outside the gene matches. The germline V gene has CDR1 MNHNY and CDR2 SVGAGI (reference sequence). The CDR3 region is CASSSPLGGGTGELFF. For the CDR3, the DNA is TGTGCCAGCAGTTCTCCTCTGGGGGGGGGAACCGGGGAGCTGTTTTTT.

The chain links TRBV6-5 to TRBJ2-1, with a weak D call TRBD2 (6 bases). The length of the CDR3 is 14 residues. Germline CDR1 reads MNHEY; CDR2 reads SVGAGI. The germline V and J ends were trimmed by 2 bases and 7 bases, with 12 bases remaining between them. The CDR3 region has the DNA TGTGCCAGCAGTTACCGGGAGAGTGGGAATGAGCAGTTCTTC. Protein: CASSYRESGNEQFF.